These 3 T cell receptor beta chains share one sample of origin, sequenced in a study of CD8 T cells in Susac syndrome. The RNA input was roughly 0.5 to 1 ug, and it was reverse transcribed with random hexamers. TCRdb reprocessed the immunoSEQ multiplex PCR reads via MiXCR and lists one record per CDR3 protein. The table includes 95,000 to 150,000 distinct CDR3 sequences, around 96% detected once. Sequenced input: CD4+ T cells from PBMCs. The source is a human donor with Susac syndrome.

V is TRBV18 and J is TRBJ1-1, with D maybe TRBD1 (6 bases). The CDR3 has 14 residues. CDR1 and CDR2 (germline): KGHSH, LQKENI. V was trimmed by 0 bases and J by 8 bases, leaving 13 bases between them. CDR3 residues: CASSPPGGWFEAFF. DNA for the CDR3: TGTGCCAGCTCACCACCCGGGGGCTGGTTCGAAGCTTTCTTT. Complete variable domain (other parts from reference TRBV18 and TRBJ1-1): NAGVMQNPRHLVRRRGQEARLRCSPMKGHSHVYWYRQLPEEGLKFMVYLQKENIIDESGMPKERFSAEFPKEGPSILRIQQVVRGDSAAYFCASSPPGGWFEAFFGQGTRLTVV.

The rearrangement uses TRBV20-1 and TRBJ2-5, with D perhaps TRBD1 or TRBD2 (5 bases each). Trimming left V 0 bases short and J 2 bases short, with 10 bases between. The CDR3 contains 14 residues. In germline, CDR1 is DFQATT, CDR2 SNEGSKA (reference sequence). The CDR3 DNA is TGCAGTGCTAGAGAAGGGACGTTACAAGAGACCCAGTACTTC. This codes for CSAREGTLQETQYF.

The chain is built from TRBV20-1 and TRBJ2-1, with 9 bases lining up with TRBD2. Germline V gives CDR1 DFQATT, CDR2 SNEGSKA (reference sequence). This CDR3 is built from 16 residues. V shed 0 bases, J shed 6 bases, and the junction held 9 bases outside the gene matches. CDR3 in amino acids: CSARDLAGGRRNEQFF. CDR3 sequence (DNA): TGCAGTGCTAGAGATTTGGCGGGAGGGCGTCGCAATGAGCAGTTCTTC.